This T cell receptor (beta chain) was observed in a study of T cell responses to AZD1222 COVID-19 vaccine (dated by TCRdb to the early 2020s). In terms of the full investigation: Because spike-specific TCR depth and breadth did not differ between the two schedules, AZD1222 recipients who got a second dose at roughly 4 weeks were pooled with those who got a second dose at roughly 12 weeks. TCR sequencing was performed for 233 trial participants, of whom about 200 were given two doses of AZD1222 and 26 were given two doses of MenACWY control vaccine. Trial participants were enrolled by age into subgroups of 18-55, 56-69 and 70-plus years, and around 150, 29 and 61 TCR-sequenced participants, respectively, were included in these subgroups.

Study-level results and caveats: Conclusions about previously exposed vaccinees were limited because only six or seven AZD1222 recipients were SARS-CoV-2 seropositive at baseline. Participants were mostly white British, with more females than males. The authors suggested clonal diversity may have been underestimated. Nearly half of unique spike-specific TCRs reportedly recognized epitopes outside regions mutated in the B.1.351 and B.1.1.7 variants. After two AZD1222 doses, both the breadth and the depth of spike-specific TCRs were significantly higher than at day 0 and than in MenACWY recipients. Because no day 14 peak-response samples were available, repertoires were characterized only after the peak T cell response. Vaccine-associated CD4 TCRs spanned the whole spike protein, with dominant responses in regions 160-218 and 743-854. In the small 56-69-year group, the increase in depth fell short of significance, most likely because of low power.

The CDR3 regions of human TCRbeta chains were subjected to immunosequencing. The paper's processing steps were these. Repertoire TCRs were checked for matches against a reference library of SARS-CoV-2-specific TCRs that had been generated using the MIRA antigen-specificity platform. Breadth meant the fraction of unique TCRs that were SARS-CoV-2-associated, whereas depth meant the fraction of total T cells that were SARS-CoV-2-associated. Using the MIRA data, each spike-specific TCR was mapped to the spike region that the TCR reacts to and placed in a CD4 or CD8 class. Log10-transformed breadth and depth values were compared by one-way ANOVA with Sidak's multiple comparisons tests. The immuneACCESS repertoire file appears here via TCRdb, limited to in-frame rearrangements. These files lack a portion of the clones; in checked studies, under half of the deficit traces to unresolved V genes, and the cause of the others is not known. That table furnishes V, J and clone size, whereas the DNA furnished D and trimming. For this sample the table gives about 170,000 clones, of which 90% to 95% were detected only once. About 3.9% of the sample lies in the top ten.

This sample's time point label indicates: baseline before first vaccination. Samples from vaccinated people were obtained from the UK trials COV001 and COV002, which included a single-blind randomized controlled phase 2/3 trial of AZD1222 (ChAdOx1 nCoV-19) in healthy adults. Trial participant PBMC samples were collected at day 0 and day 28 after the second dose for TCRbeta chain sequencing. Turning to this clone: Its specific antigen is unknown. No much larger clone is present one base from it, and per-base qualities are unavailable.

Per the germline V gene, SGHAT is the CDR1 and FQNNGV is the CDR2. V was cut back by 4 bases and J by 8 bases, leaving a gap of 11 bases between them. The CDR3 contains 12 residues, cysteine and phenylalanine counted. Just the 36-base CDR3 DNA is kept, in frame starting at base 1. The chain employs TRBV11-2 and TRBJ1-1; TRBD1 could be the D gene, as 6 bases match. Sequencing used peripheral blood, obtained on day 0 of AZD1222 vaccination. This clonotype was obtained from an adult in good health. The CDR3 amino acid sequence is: CASSSRGAEAFF. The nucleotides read TGTGCCAGCAGCTCCCGGGGGGCGGAAGCTTTCTTT. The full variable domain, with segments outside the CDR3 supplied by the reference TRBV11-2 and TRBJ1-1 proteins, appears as EAGVAQSPRYKIIEKRQSVAFWCNPISGHATLYWYQQILGQGPKLLIQFQNNGVVDDSQLPKDRFSAERLKGVDSTLKIQPAKLEDSAVYLCASSSRGAEAFFGQGTRLTVV.